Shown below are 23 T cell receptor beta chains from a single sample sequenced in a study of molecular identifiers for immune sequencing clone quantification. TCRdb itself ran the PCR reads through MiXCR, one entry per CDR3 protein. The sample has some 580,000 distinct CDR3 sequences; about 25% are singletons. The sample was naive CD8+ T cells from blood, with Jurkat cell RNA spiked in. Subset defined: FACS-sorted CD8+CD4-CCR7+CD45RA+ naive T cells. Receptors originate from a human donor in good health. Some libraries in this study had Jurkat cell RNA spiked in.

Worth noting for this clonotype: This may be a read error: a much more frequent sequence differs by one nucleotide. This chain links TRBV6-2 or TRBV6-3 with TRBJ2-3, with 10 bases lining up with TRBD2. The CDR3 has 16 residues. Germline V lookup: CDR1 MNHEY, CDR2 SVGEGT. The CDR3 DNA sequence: TGTGCCAGCAGTTACCCAGGGACTAGCGCCTCAGATACGCGGTATTTT. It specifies CASSYPGTSASDTRYF.

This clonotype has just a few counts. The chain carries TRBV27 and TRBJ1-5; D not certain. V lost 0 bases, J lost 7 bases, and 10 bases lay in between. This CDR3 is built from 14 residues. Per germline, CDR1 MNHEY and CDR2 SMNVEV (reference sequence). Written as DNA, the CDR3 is TGTGCCAGCAGTTTATCGCCCGTTTCCCAGCCCCAGCATTTT. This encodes CASSLSPVSQPQHF.

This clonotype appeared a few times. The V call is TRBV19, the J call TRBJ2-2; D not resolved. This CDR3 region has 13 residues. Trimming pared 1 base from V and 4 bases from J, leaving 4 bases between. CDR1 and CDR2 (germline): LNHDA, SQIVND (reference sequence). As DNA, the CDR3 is TGTGCCAGTAGTATAGTTGTCACCGGGGAGCTGTTTTTT. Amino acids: CASSIVVTGELFF.

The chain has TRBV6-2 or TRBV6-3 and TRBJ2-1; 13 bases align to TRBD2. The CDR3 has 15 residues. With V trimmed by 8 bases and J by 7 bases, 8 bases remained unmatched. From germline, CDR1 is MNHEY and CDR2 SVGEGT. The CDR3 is CASRLLAGGANEQFF. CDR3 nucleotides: TGTGCCAGCCGCTTACTAGCGGGGGGGGCGAATGAGCAGTTCTTC.

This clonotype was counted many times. The CDR3 sequence is CASWNRSGARGYTF. In DNA, the CDR3 is TGTGCTAGCTGGAATCGGTCAGGGGCTCGTGGCTACACCTTC. The chain links TRBV12-5 to TRBJ1-2; tentative D call: TRBD1 (6 bases). V lost 9 bases to trimming and J lost 7 bases, with 21 bases between them. Germline CDR1 LGHNT, CDR2 FRNRAP. The CDR3 runs to 14 residues.

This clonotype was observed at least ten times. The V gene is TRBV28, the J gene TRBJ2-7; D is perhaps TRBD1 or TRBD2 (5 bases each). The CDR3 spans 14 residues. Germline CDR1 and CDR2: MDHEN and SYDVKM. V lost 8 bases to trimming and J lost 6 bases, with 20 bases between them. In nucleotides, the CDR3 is TGTGCCAGCGCGAAACTCTCCAGGGAGTCCGAGCAGTACTTC. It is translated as CASAKLSRESEQYF.

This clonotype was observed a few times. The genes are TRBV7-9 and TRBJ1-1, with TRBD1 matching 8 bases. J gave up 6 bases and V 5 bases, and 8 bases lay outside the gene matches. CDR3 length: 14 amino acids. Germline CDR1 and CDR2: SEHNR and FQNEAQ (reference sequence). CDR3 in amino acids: CASSPGTGFAEAFF. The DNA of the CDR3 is TGTGCCAGCAGCCCCGGGACAGGTTTCGCTGAAGCTTTCTTT.

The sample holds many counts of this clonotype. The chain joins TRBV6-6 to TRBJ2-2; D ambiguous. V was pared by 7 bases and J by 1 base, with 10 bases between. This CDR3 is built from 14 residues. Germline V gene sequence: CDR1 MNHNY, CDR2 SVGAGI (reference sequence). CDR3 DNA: TGTGCCAGCACCGCACCCGAGAACACCGGGGAGCTGTTTTTT. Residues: CASTAPENTGELFF.

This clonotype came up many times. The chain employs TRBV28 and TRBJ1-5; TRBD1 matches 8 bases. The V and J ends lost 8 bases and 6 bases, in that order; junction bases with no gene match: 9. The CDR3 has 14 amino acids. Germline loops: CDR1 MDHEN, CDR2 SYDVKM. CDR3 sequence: CASAWTGTGQPQHF. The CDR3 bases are TGTGCCAGCGCCTGGACAGGGACGGGTCAGCCCCAGCATTTT.

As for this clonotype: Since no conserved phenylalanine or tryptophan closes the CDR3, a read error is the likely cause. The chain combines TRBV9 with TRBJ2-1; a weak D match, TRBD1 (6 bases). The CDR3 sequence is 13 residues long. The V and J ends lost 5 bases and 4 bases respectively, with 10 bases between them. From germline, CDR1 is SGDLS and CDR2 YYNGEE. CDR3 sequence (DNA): TGTGCCAGCAGTTGGACAGATTACAATGAGCAGTTCCTC. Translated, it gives CASSWTDYNEQFL.

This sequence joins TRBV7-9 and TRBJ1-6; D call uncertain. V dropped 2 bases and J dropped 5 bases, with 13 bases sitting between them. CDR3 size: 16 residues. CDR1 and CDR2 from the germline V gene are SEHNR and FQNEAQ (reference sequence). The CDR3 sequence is CASSLSPVVDNSPLHF. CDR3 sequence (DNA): TGTGCCAGCAGCTTATCGCCCGTGGTCGATAATTCACCCCTCCACTTT.

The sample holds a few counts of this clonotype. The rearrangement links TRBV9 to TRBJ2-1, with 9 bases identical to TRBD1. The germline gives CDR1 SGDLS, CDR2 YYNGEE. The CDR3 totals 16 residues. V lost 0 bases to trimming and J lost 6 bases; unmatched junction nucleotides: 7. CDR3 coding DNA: TGTGCCAGCAGCGTAGCTTTAGGGACAGGGCGCAATGAGCAGTTCTTC. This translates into CASSVALGTGRNEQFF.

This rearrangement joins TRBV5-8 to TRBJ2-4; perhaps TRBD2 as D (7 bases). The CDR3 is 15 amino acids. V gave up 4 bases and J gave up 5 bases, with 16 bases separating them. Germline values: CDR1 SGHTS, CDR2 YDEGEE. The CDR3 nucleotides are TGTGCCAGCAGCCCCGAGGGGGGGCGAGAAAACATTCAGTACTTC. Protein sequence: CASSPEGGRENIQYF.

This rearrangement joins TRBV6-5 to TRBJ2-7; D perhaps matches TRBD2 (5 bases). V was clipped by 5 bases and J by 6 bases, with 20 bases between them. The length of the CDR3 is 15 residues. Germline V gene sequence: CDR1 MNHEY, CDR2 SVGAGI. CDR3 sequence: CASSLTGRSRGEQYF. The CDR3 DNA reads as TGTGCCAGCAGTCTAACCGGCCGCAGTCGGGGCGAGCAGTACTTC.

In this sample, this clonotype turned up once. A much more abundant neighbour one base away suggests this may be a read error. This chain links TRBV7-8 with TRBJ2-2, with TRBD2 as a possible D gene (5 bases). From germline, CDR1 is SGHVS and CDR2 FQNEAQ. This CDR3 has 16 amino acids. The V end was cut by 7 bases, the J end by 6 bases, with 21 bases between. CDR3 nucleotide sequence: TGTGCCAGCACCTCATCCTATAGCGCGCTCCCCGGGGAGCTGTTTTTT. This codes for CASTSSYSALPGELFF.

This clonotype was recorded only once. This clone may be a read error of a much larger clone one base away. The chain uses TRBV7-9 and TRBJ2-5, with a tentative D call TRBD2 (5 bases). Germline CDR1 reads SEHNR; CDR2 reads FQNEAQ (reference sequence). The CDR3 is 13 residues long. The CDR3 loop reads CACSSSGEETQYF. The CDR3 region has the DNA TGTGCCTGCAGCTCCTCCGGGGAAGAGACCCAGTACTTC. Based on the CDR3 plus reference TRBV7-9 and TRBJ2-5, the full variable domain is DTGVSQNPRHKITKRGQNVTFRCDPISEHNRLYWYRQTLGQGPEFLTYFQNEAQLEKSRLLSDRFSAERPKGSFSTLEIQRTEQGDSAMYLCACSSSGEETQYFGPGTRLLVL.

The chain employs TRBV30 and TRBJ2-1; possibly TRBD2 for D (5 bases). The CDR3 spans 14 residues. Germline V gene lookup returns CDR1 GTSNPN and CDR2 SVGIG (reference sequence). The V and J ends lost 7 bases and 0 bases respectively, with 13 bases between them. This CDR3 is CAYQTISSYNEQFF. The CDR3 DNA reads TGTGCCTACCAGACTATAAGCTCCTACAATGAGCAGTTCTTC.

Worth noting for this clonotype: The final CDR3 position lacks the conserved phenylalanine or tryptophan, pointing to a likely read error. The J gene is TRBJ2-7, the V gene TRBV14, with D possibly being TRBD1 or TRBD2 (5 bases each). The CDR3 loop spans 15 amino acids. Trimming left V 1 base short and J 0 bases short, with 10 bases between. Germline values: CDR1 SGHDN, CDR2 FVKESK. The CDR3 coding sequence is TGTGCCAGCAGCCAAGTGGGACCGAGCTCCTACGAGCAGTACTCC. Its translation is CASSQVGPSSYEQYS.

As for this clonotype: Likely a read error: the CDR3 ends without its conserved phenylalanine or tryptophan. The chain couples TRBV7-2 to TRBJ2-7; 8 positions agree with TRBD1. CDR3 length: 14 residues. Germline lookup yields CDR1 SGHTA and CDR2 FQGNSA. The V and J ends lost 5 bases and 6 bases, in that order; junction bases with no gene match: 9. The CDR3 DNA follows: TGTGCCAGCAGCCCTGGACAGGGCGGGTTCGAGCAGTACTCC. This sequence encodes CASSPGQGGFEQYS.

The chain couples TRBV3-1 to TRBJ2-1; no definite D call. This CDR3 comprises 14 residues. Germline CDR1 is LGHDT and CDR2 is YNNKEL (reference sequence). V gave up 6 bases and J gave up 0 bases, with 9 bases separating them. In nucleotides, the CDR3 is TGTGCCAGCAGTCGAGAGGTCTCCTACAATGAGCAGTTCTTC. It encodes CASSREVSYNEQFF.

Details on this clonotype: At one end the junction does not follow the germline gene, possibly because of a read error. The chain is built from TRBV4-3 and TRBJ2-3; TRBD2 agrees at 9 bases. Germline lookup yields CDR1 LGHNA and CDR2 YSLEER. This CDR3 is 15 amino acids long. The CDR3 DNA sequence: TGCGCCAGCAGCCAGGCCGGGACTAGCATAGATACGCAGTATTTT. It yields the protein CASSQAGTSIDTQYF.

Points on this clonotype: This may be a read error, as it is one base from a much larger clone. The CDR3: CVSSPIPNSNQPQHF. CDR3 nucleotide sequence: TGCGTCAGCAGCCCCATTCCGAATAGCAATCAGCCCCAGCATTTT. The chain is built from TRBV4-1 and TRBJ1-5; D gene ambiguous. The CDR3 is 15 amino acids. Germline V gene lookup returns CDR1 MGHRA and CDR2 YSYEKL.

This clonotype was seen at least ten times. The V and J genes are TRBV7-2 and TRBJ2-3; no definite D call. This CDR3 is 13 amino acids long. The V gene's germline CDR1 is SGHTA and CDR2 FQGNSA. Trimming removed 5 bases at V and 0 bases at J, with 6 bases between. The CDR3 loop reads CASSPISTDTQYF. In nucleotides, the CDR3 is TGTGCCAGCAGCCCCATTAGCACAGATACGCAGTATTTT.